Presented here are 32 T cell receptor beta chains from one specimen sequenced in a study of blood T cell repertoires in COVID-19. Clones were read by immunoSEQ multiplex PCR, and TCRdb kept only the in-frame ones, dropping some. The sample consists of almost 350,000 clones, 85% to 90% of them appearing once. The specimen was PBMCs or T cells enriched from blood (not recorded which). The receptor set was obtained from a woman aged 25 to 39 who had been exposed to COVID-19.

This sequence joins TRBV15 and TRBJ1-4; D gene uncertain. V shed 5 bases and J shed 6 bases, with 13 bases lying between them. Per the germline V gene, CDR1 is LNHNV and CDR2 is YYDKDF (reference sequence). The CDR3 sequence is 14 residues long. The CDR3 nucleotides are TGTGCCACCAGCCCCCGAATAGGAGATGAAAAACTGTTTTTT. Its protein is CATSPRIGDEKLFF.

This CDR3 reads CASTRTGASTEAFF. CDR3 in DNA: TGTGCCAGCACCAGGACAGGGGCGAGCACTGAAGCTTTCTTT. V and J are TRBV2 and TRBJ1-1; the match to TRBD1 covers 9 bases. Trimming removed 7 bases from V and 4 bases from J; junction bases left unmatched: 7. The germline V gene has CDR1 SNHLY and CDR2 FYNNEI. The CDR3 consists of 14 residues. Supplemented by reference TRBV2 and TRBJ1-1, the full variable domain reads EPEVTQTPSHQVTQMGQEVILRCVPISNHLYFYWYRQILGQKVEFLVSFYNNEISEKSEIFDDQFSVERPDGSNFTLKIRSTKLEDSAMYFCASTRTGASTEAFFGQGTRLTVV.

The chain recombines TRBV6-5 with TRBJ1-1; a weak D match, TRBD1 (6 bases). Germline V gene lookup returns CDR1 MNHEY and CDR2 SVGAGI. CDR3 length: 15 residues. V was shortened by 2 bases and J by 0 bases, with 10 bases between the two germline ends. For the CDR3, the DNA is TGTGCCAGCAGTTACCCAGGGGATGTGAACACTGAAGCTTTCTTT. This gives the protein CASSYPGDVNTEAFF.

This clone appeared a single time. At one end the junction does not follow the germline gene, possibly because of a read error. The chain joins TRBV7-7 to TRBJ2-7, with a possible D match to TRBD1 (6 bases). The CDR3 runs 15 residues. The germline gives CDR1 SSHAT, CDR2 FNYEAQ (reference sequence). In DNA form, the CDR3 reads TGTGCTAGCAGCCCTACGACAGGACTCAAGGACGAGCAGTACTTC. This translates into CASSPTTGLKDEQYF.

This clone was counted only a few times. The chain links TRBV11-2 to TRBJ2-7; the match to TRBD2 covers 12 bases. The ends lost 5 bases at V and 5 bases at J; junction bases unmatched: 10. Per germline, CDR1 SGHAT and CDR2 FQNNGV. The length of the CDR3 is 16 residues. Written as DNA, the CDR3 is TGTGCCAGCAGCCCTCATCTAGCGGGAGGGGGCCACGAGCAGTACTTC. Translation gives CASSPHLAGGGHEQYF.

The V gene is TRBV2, the J gene TRBJ1-2; TRBD1 aligns across 10 bases. V was clipped by 3 bases and J by 5 bases; unmatched bases: 6. CDR3 length: 15 residues. Germline V gene lookup returns CDR1 SNHLY and CDR2 FYNNEI. This chain's CDR3 is CASSEGTGARYGYTF. CDR3 sequence (DNA): TGTGCCAGCAGTGAGGGGACAGGGGCTCGGTATGGCTACACCTTC.

The CDR3 DNA reads as TGTGCCAGCAGTTCCGGGGTACTTCTCTACGAGCAGTACTTC. Translating it yields CASSSGVLLYEQYF. The chain carries TRBV6-5 and TRBJ2-7; tentatively, D is TRBD2 (5 bases). Germline V gives CDR1 MNHEY, CDR2 SVGAGI. The CDR3 is 14 amino acids. The ends were cut back, 4 bases at V and 3 bases at J, with 13 bases in the middle.

This clone was observed a single time. CDR3 region: CASSIRVKLAGGPDNEQFF. The CDR3 DNA reads TGTGCCAGCAGCATCAGGGTTAAGCTAGCGGGAGGGCCCGACAATGAGCAGTTCTTC. The J gene is TRBJ2-1, the V gene TRBV11-2, with 12 bases matching TRBD2. Unmatched junction bases numbered 16, after V lost 5 bases and J lost 5 bases. This CDR3 contains 19 residues. Germline V gene lookup returns CDR1 SGHAT and CDR2 FQNNGV.

This chain connects TRBV28 to TRBJ2-5; a weak D match, TRBD1 (6 bases). Germline V CDR1 and CDR2: MDHEN, SYDVKM. Trimming shortened V by 5 bases and J by 0 bases, and 16 bases separated the two germline ends. The CDR3 extends over 16 amino acids. This CDR3 reads CASSPPPTGNQETQYF. DNA for the CDR3: TGTGCCAGCAGTCCCCCCCCCACAGGGAACCAAGAGACCCAGTACTTC.

The V gene is TRBV28, the J gene TRBJ1-1, with D possibly being TRBD1 (5 bases). CDR1 and CDR2 (germline): MDHEN, SYDVKM. This CDR3 is 15 amino acids long. Trimming left V 6 bases short and J 3 bases short, with 17 bases between. The CDR3 spells CASSPQGPPYTEAFF. CDR3 sequence (DNA): TGTGCCAGCAGCCCTCAGGGCCCCCCCTACACTGAAGCTTTCTTT.

This clone was seen once. This rearrangement joins TRBV27 to TRBJ2-7, with 7 bases aligning to TRBD1. This CDR3 contains 15 residues. The V segment lost 5 bases and the J segment 0 bases; nucleotides outside the gene matches: 7. Germline loops: CDR1 MNHEY, CDR2 SMNVEV (reference sequence). The CDR3 nucleotides read TGTGCCAGCAGTCTGGGACAGCCGACCTCCTACGAGCAGTACTTC. As protein: CASSLGQPTSYEQYF.

The chain carries TRBV7-2 and TRBJ2-7; D is possibly TRBD1 (6 bases). V lost 1 base and J 7 bases, leaving 17 bases between the germline ends. CDR1 is SGHTA, CDR2 FQGNSA, per germline. CDR3 length: 15 residues. The CDR3 DNA follows: TGTGCCAGCAGCTTAGACCGACAGGAAAAACGAGAGCAGTACTTC. This sequence encodes CASSLDRQEKREQYF.

This chain connects TRBV19 to TRBJ1-1; D possibly corresponds to TRBD1 (6 bases). CDR1 and CDR2 from the germline V gene are LNHDA and SQIVND (reference sequence). The CDR3 totals 15 residues. V was clipped by 3 bases and J by 8 bases, with 19 bases between them. CDR3 DNA sequence: TGTGCCAGTAGTATTCACCCAAAAAGGGGGACAGAAGCTTTCTTT. Its protein product is CASSIHPKRGTEAFF.

V usage is TRBV5-6 and J usage is TRBJ1-3; TRBD1 matches at 9 bases. Germline trimming cut 0 bases from V and 4 bases from J; bases unmatched to any gene: 5. Germline V CDR1 and CDR2: SGHDT, YYEEEE. The CDR3 has 16 residues. Here the CDR3 reads CASSLVDRGKGNTIYF. In nucleotides, the CDR3 is TGTGCCAGCAGCTTGGTGGACAGGGGTAAGGGAAACACCATATATTTT.

CDR3 bases: TGTGCCAGCAGTGACCCTAGCGGGAGGGCCTCCTACAATGAGCAGTTCTTC. This codes for CASSDPSGRASYNEQFF. The J gene is TRBJ2-1, the V gene TRBV6-2 or TRBV6-3; the match to TRBD2 covers 12 bases. This CDR3 comprises 17 residues. The junction had 5 bases not matched to a gene; V was cut back by 5 bases and J by 0 bases. The germline CDR1 and CDR2 sequences are MNHEY and SVGEGT.

The chain is built from TRBV18 and TRBJ2-2; 8 bases are shared with TRBD1. The length of the CDR3 is 15 residues. Germline assignment: CDR1 KGHSH and CDR2 LQKENI. Germline trimming cut 8 bases from V and 3 bases from J; bases unmatched to any gene: 8. In DNA, the CDR3 is TGTGCCAGCCTGCGACAGGGGAGAGACACCGGGGAGCTGTTTTTT. The encoded protein is CASLRQGRDTGELFF.

This rearrangement joins TRBV27 to TRBJ2-1, with 10 bases identical to TRBD2. V lost 3 bases, J lost 7 bases, and 9 bases stayed unmatched. Germline CDR1 and CDR2: MNHEY and SMNVEV (reference sequence). The CDR3 has 16 amino acids. The DNA of the CDR3 is TGTGCCAGCAGTTTGGTGGCTAGCGGGAGTGTAAATGAGCAGTTCTTC. Protein: CASSLVASGSVNEQFF.

This chain links TRBV30 with TRBJ2-1; tentative D call: TRBD2 (5 bases). The CDR3 totals 13 residues. The V end was cut by 8 bases, the J end by 4 bases, with 15 bases between. The germline V gene encodes CDR1 GTSNPN and CDR2 SVGIG (reference sequence). The CDR3 region is CAGENRLYNEQFF. CDR3 nucleotide sequence: TGTGCCGGGGAGAACAGACTATACAATGAGCAGTTCTTC. Full variable domain (rest looked up from reference TRBV30 and TRBJ2-1): SQTIHQWPATLVQPVGSPLSLECTVEGTSNPNLYWYRQAAGRGLQLLFYSVGIGQISSEVPQNLSASRPQDRQFILSSKKLLLSDSGFYLCAGENRLYNEQFFGPGTRLTVL.

J is TRBJ1-4 and V is TRBV6-5, with 7 bases identical to TRBD1. Germline V gives CDR1 MNHEY, CDR2 SVGAGI. The CDR3 has 16 residues. J gave up 13 bases and V 2 bases, and 16 bases lay outside the gene matches. In DNA, the CDR3 is TGTGCCAGCAGTTACAGCGACAGGGAACCCTTCGGTAGACTGTTTTTT. This sequence encodes CASSYSDREPFGRLFF.

The V and J genes are TRBV29-1 and TRBJ1-2; the match to TRBD1 covers 7 bases. V was clipped by 7 bases and J by 3 bases; unmatched bases: 5. The CDR3 sequence is 12 residues long. Germline V CDR1 and CDR2: SQVTM, ANQGSEA. Written as DNA, the CDR3 is TGCAGCGCCCGACAGGGCGACTATGGCTACACCTTC. Translating it yields CSARQGDYGYTF.

Concerning this clone itself: The identical CDR3 is also encoded by other nucleotide sequences in the sample. V is TRBV6-5 and J is TRBJ1-5; TRBD1 matches at 7 bases. V trimming: 4 bases; J trimming: 2 bases; junction bases outside the gene matches: 2. The germline V gene encodes CDR1 MNHEY and CDR2 SVGAGI. The CDR3 runs to 14 residues. The CDR3 spells CASSSTGGNQPQHF. In nucleotides, the CDR3 is TGTGCCAGCAGTTCCACAGGGGGCAATCAGCCCCAGCATTTT.

The gene calls are TRBV7-8 and TRBJ2-1; D is possibly TRBD2 (6 bases). This CDR3 is built from 14 residues. Looked up from germline, CDR1 is SGHVS and CDR2 is FQNEAQ. Trimming took 5 bases from V and 7 from J, leaving 15 bases between them. The DNA of the CDR3 is TGTGCCAGCAGCACCGCCGGAGGGCCAAATGAGCAGTTCTTC. Its protein is CASSTAGGPNEQFF.

The chain carries TRBV5-1 and TRBJ2-1, with 7 bases aligning to TRBD2. The CDR3 sequence is 13 residues long. With V trimmed by 0 bases and J by 10 bases, 4 bases remained unmatched. Germline V gives CDR1 SGHRS, CDR2 YFSETQ. The CDR3 spells CASSLAQLAEQFF. CDR3 DNA: TGCGCCAGCAGCTTGGCCCAACTAGCGGAGCAGTTCTTC. Filled out from reference TRBV5-1 and TRBJ2-1, the complete variable domain reads KAGVTQTPRYLIKTRGQQVTLSCSPISGHRSVSWYQQTPGQGLQFLFEYFSETQRNKGNFPGRFSGRQFSNSRSEMNVSTLELGDSALYLCASSLAQLAEQFFGPGTRLTVL.

V gene TRBV7-7 combines with J gene TRBJ2-3; 9 nucleotides line up with TRBD2. This CDR3 is built from 19 residues. The J segment lost 0 bases and the V segment lost 2 bases, leaving 12 bases of the junction unmatched. Germline V gene lookup returns CDR1 SSHAT and CDR2 FNYEAQ (reference sequence). CDR3 protein: CASSLQSAGLAGSTDTQYF. The CDR3 bases are TGTGCCAGCAGCTTACAGTCCGCCGGGCTAGCGGGGAGCACAGATACGCAGTATTTT.

The gene calls are TRBV6-1 and TRBJ2-7, with TRBD2 identical over 12 bases. Germline loops: CDR1 MNHNS, CDR2 SASEGT. This CDR3 has 14 amino acids. V was pared by 6 bases and J by 7 bases, with 7 bases of the junction left unmatched. The CDR3 region is CASSGLAGRMEQYF. DNA for the CDR3: TGTGCCAGCAGCGGACTAGCGGGAAGGATGGAGCAGTACTTC.

The chain joins TRBV9 to TRBJ2-7; 11 bases agree with TRBD2. Per the germline V gene, CDR1 is SGDLS and CDR2 is YYNGEE. Unmatched junction bases numbered 1, after V lost 3 bases and J lost 2 bases. This CDR3 spans 14 amino acids. CDR3 bases: TGTGCCAGCAGCGGTAGCGGGAGGGCCTACGAGCAGTACTTC. Protein sequence: CASSGSGRAYEQYF.

The chain has TRBV5-1 and TRBJ1-1; D remains ambiguous. The germline V gene encodes CDR1 SGHRS and CDR2 YFSETQ. The CDR3 extends over 15 amino acids. Trimming took 2 bases from V and 4 from J, leaving 15 bases between them. The CDR3 DNA reads as TGCGCCAGCAGCTTCACAGAGGGCATTCTCACTGAAGCTTTCTTT. Translating gives CASSFTEGILTEAFF.

The chain links TRBV6-5 to TRBJ2-7; 7 bases map to TRBD1. The CDR3 is 15 residues long. V was clipped by 5 bases and J by 0 bases; unmatched bases: 7. CDR1 and CDR2 from the germline V gene are MNHEY and SVGAGI. In DNA form, the CDR3 reads TGTGCCAGCAGTCTTCCCCGGGACAGCTCCTACGAGCAGTACTTC. Translating it yields CASSLPRDSSYEQYF.

This chain joins TRBV7-6 and TRBJ2-1; unclear D gene. CDR3 length equals 13 residues. Germline V gene sequence: CDR1 SGHVS, CDR2 FNYEAQ. Trimming pared 5 bases from V and 5 bases from J, leaving 10 bases between. The DNA for the CDR3 is TGTGCCAGCAGCCTAAATATAAACAATGAGCAGTTCTTC. It specifies CASSLNINNEQFF.

This clone came up once. V is TRBV7-6 and J is TRBJ2-3; 7 nucleotides align to TRBD2. CDR3 size: 17 residues. V gave up 6 bases and J gave up 3 bases; unmatched junction bases: 15. The V gene's germline CDR1 is SGHVS and CDR2 FNYEAQ. In DNA, the CDR3 is TGTGCCAGCAGTCCCATCGCCGGCGGGAGTCGGACAGATACGCAGTATTTT. It specifies CASSPIAGGSRTDTQYF. Full variable domain (missing parts from reference TRBV7-6 and TRBJ2-3): GAGVSQSPRYKVTKRGQDVALRCDPISGHVSLYWYRQALGQGPEFLTYFNYEAQQDKSGLPNDRFSAERPEGSISTLTIQRTEQRDSAMYRCASSPIAGGSRTDTQYFGPGTRLTVL.

The chain is built from TRBV7-9 and TRBJ2-7; 7 positions match TRBD1. Trimming cost V 5 bases and J 4 bases; bases outside gene matches: 20. Germline values: CDR1 SEHNR, CDR2 FQNEAQ (reference sequence). This CDR3 has 18 residues. The CDR3 DNA reads TGTGCCAGCAGCACATCTCGGGCCGACAGGGCCTGGGGTTACGAGCAGTACTTC. Its protein is CASSTSRADRAWGYEQYF.

This clone was seen only once. The J gene is TRBJ2-1, the V gene TRBV6-5; 10 nucleotides line up with TRBD2. With 6 bases clipped from V and 6 bases from J, the junction kept 8 bases outside the gene matches. This CDR3 has 15 amino acids. Per the germline V gene, CDR1 is MNHEY and CDR2 is SVGAGI. The CDR3 loop reads CASRPPSGSLNEQFF. For the CDR3, the DNA is TGTGCCAGCAGGCCCCCTAGCGGGAGCCTCAATGAGCAGTTCTTC.